One and the same sample provided the 24 T cell receptor beta chains below, sequenced in a study of T cells in Graves' hyperthyroidism and ophthalmopathy. What was amplified from RNA transcripts were TCR beta CDR3 regions. When the TCR CDR3 underwent first-round RT-PCR, the HTBI primer set was used. TCRdb called the multiplex PCR reads again in MiXCR, with one record for every CDR3 protein. The sample yields hundreds of thousands of distinct CDR3 sequences, 11% to 15% seen once. Sequenced: blood. All receptors come from a woman aged 18-29 years with Graves' hyperthyroidism.

This clonotype was seen more than once but under ten times. Just one base apart from a much larger clone, this may be a read error. The gene calls are TRBV2 and TRBJ2-1, with 11 bases identical to TRBD2. The V gene's germline CDR1 is SNHLY and CDR2 FYNNEI. The CDR3 is 15 residues long. The V segment lost 6 bases and the J segment 1 base; nucleotides outside the gene matches: 2. The CDR3 region is CASRLAGASYNEQFF. The CDR3 nucleotides are TGTGCCAGCAGACTAGCGGGGGCGTCCTACAATGAGCAGTTCTTC. Using reference TRBV2 and TRBJ2-1 for the parts outside the CDR3, the full variable domain is EPEVTQTPSHQVTQMGQEVILRCVPISNHLYFYWYRQILGQKVEFLVSFYNNEISEKSEIFDDQFSVERPDGSNFTLKIRSTKLEDSAMYFCASRLAGASYNEQFFGPGTRLTVL.

The chain is built from TRBV24-1 and TRBJ2-2, with 7 nucleotides matching TRBD1. V was pared by 7 bases and J by 6 bases, with 10 bases of the junction left unmatched. The length of the CDR3 is 15 residues. Germline V gene sequence: CDR1 KGHDR, CDR2 SFDVKD. The CDR3 nucleotides read TGTGCCACCAGGGGTCCGGACAGGACTCCCGGGGAGCTGTTTTTT. Translating gives CATRGPDRTPGELFF.

This clonotype was seen more than once but under ten times. The rearrangement uses TRBV7-2 and TRBJ2-7; D may be TRBD1 or TRBD2 (5 bases each). Trimming took off 5 bases at V and 2 bases at J, with 16 bases between the two ends. This CDR3 spans 15 amino acids. Germline assignment: CDR1 SGHTA and CDR2 FQGNSA. As DNA, the CDR3 is TGTGCCAGCAGCGGATGGGACGGGCCGACCTACGAGCAGTACTTC. Its protein product is CASSGWDGPTYEQYF.

This clonotype showed up many times. The chain has TRBV7-9 and TRBJ2-7, with unresolved D. V was clipped by 0 bases and J by 5 bases, with 8 bases between them. Looked up from germline, CDR1 is SEHNR and CDR2 is FQNEAQ (reference sequence). This CDR3 comprises 13 residues. CDR3: CASSLARPDEQYF. Here the CDR3 DNA reads TGTGCCAGCAGCTTAGCGAGGCCCGACGAGCAGTACTTC.

This clonotype was observed at least ten times. The V gene is TRBV11-1, the J gene TRBJ2-5; weak D call: TRBD1 (7 bases). The germline gives CDR1 SGHAT, CDR2 FQDESV (reference sequence). There are 17 residues in the CDR3. Deletions cut 4 bases from V and 3 bases from J, with 21 bases between. The CDR3 is CASSSSAAQGGKETQYF. DNA for the CDR3: TGTGCCAGCAGCTCTTCGGCGGCTCAGGGGGGAAAAGAGACCCAGTACTTC. The whole variable domain, remainder taken from reference TRBV11-1 and TRBJ2-5, is EAEVAQSPRYKITEKSQAVAFWCDPISGHATLYWYRQILGQGPELLVQFQDESVVDDSQLPKDRFSAERLKGVDSTLKIQPAELGDSAMYLCASSSSAAQGGKETQYFGPGTRLLVL.

This clonotype appeared many times. The genes are TRBV5-8 and TRBJ1-1, with D possibly being TRBD1 (6 bases). CDR1 SGHTS and CDR2 YDEGEE come from the germline V gene. Between the trimmed V and J ends, which lost 4 bases and 1 base, there was a span of 23 bases. The CDR3 spans 18 residues. The CDR3 DNA reads TGTGCCAGCAGCCCAACAGGGATTAAAGGTTCGTGGAACACTGAAGCTTTCTTT. This sequence encodes CASSPTGIKGSWNTEAFF.

This clonotype was detected only a few times. This chain uses TRBV24-1 with TRBJ2-5; 10 bases line up with TRBD1. The V gene's germline CDR1 is KGHDR and CDR2 SFDVKD. With V trimmed by 0 bases and J by 5 bases, 2 bases remained unmatched. This CDR3 comprises 15 residues. CDR3 sequence: CATSDLDRGPETQYF. CDR3 in DNA: TGTGCCACCAGTGATTTGGACAGGGGGCCCGAGACCCAGTACTTC.

The V and J genes are TRBV30 and TRBJ2-3; 8 bases match TRBD1. Losses at the gene ends were 5 bases for V and 3 bases for J; bases not matched to a gene: 1. Germline CDR1 GTSNPN, CDR2 SVGIG (reference sequence). This CDR3 contains 12 residues. DNA of the CDR3: TGTGCCTGGGGACAGGGTACAGATACGCAGTATTTT. Translated: CAWGQGTDTQYF.

The table lists this clonotype with many counts. The chain has TRBV13 and TRBJ2-3; D gene uncertain. The CDR3 runs 11 residues. Germline assignment: CDR1 PRHDT and CDR2 FYEKMQ (reference sequence). V lost 4 bases and J 9 bases, leaving 8 bases between the germline ends. CDR3 loop: CASSSKGTQYF. The CDR3 region has the DNA TGTGCCAGCAGCTCCAAAGGGACGCAGTATTTT.

The chain carries TRBV27 and TRBJ1-4, with 9 bases matching TRBD1. This CDR3 is 14 amino acids long. CDR1 MNHEY and CDR2 SMNVEV come from the germline V gene (reference sequence). With V trimmed by 8 bases and J by 5 bases, 6 bases remained unmatched. The CDR3 sequence is CASSTGGSNEKLFF. The CDR3 bases are TGTGCCAGCTCTACAGGGGGCTCCAATGAAAAACTGTTTTTT.

The gene calls are TRBV11-2 and TRBJ2-2, with TRBD1 identical over 10 bases. This CDR3 has 20 amino acids. The ends lost 1 base at V and 1 base at J; junction bases unmatched: 12. Germline V gene sequence: CDR1 SGHAT, CDR2 FQNNGV. The CDR3: CASSLGVGQGLSQNTGELFF. The CDR3 nucleotides read TGTGCCAGCAGCTTAGGGGTGGGACAGGGGCTCTCACAGAACACCGGGGAGCTGTTTTTT. The full variable domain, completed using reference TRBV11-2 and TRBJ2-2, is EAGVAQSPRYKIIEKRQSVAFWCNPISGHATLYWYQQILGQGPKLLIQFQNNGVVDDSQLPKDRFSAERLKGVDSTLKIQPAKLEDSAVYLCASSLGVGQGLSQNTGELFFGEGSRLTVL.

This clonotype was seen ten or more times. This sequence joins TRBV4-3 and TRBJ1-2; possible D gene TRBD1, 5 bases. Looked up from germline, CDR1 is LGHNA and CDR2 is YSLEER. V lost 0 bases, J lost 8 bases, and 13 bases lay in between. This CDR3 has 14 residues. The CDR3 sequence: CASSQDRGAGGYTF. The CDR3 region has the DNA TGCGCCAGCAGCCAAGATCGAGGGGCGGGCGGCTACACCTTC.

This clonotype has at least ten counts. V and J are TRBV20-1 and TRBJ1-1, with unresolved D. Germline values: CDR1 DFQATT, CDR2 SNEGSKA (reference sequence). Between the trimmed V and J ends, which lost 2 bases and 0 bases, there was a span of 13 bases. The CDR3 sequence is 15 residues long. Here the CDR3 DNA reads TGCAGTGCTAGATTGAGTGGGCCGATGAACACTGAAGCTTTCTTT. Protein: CSARLSGPMNTEAFF.

On this clonotype: This may stem from a read error, because a much larger clone lies one nucleotide away. The V and J genes are TRBV20-1 and TRBJ1-3; weak D call: TRBD1 (5 bases). The CDR3 has 17 amino acids. V lost 3 bases and J 2 bases, leaving 20 bases between the germline ends. CDR1 is DFQATT and CDR2 is SNEGSKA in the germline V gene (reference sequence). The DNA for the CDR3 is TGCAGTGCTAGTAGGGGCGGAAACACTTACCCTGGAAACACCATATATTTT. It translates to CSASRGGNTYPGNTIYF.

This clonotype has ten or more counts. The chain has TRBV6-2 or TRBV6-3 and TRBJ2-7; no clear D gene. The CDR3 runs 12 residues. Germline V gene sequence: CDR1 MNHEY, CDR2 SVGEGT. Trimming stripped 2 bases from V and 6 bases from J, with 8 bases between. The CDR3 region is CASSYGLFEQYF. In nucleotides, the CDR3 is TGTGCCAGCAGTTACGGGCTTTTCGAGCAGTACTTC.

This clonotype was detected many times. This chain connects TRBV28 to TRBJ2-3; 12 nucleotides align to TRBD2. The CDR3 spans 19 residues. J lost 1 base, V lost 3 bases, and 11 bases had no gene match. CDR1 and CDR2 (germline): MDHEN, SYDVKM. CDR3 DNA: TGTGCCAGCAGTTTCGTCGCTAGCGGGAGGGCCGTTGGCACAGATACGCAGTATTTT. Translated: CASSFVASGRAVGTDTQYF.

This chain connects TRBV12-3 or TRBV12-4 to TRBJ2-1, with 8 bases matching TRBD2. J gave up 15 bases and V 6 bases, and 7 bases lay outside the gene matches. The length of the CDR3 is 11 residues. CDR3 DNA sequence: TGTGCCAGCAGAACCGGGACTAGTCTGTTCTTC. This gives the protein CASRTGTSLFF.

This clonotype appeared a single time. Possible read error: a much larger clone is one base away. J is TRBJ2-3 and V is TRBV7-3; TRBD2 matches at 7 bases. The V and J ends lost 6 bases and 0 bases, in that order; junction bases with no gene match: 3. Germline V lookup: CDR1 SGHTA, CDR2 FQGTGA. This CDR3 is built from 14 residues. CDR3 sequence: CASRGSGSTDTQYF. The CDR3 DNA sequence: TGTGCCAGCAGAGGTAGCGGGAGCACAGATACGCAGTATTTT.

There are many counts of this clonotype. The chain combines TRBV11-2 with TRBJ2-1; 9 bases agree with TRBD1. From germline, CDR1 is SGHAT and CDR2 FQNNGV. This CDR3 is 17 amino acids long. The V and J ends lost 0 bases and 2 bases, in that order; junction bases with no gene match: 5. The DNA for the CDR3 is TGTGCCAGCAGCTTAGATCCAGGGACAGGGACCTACAATGAGCAGTTCTTC. It specifies CASSLDPGTGTYNEQFF.

This clonotype appeared a few times. At one end the junction does not follow the germline gene, possibly because of a read error. The chain has TRBV5-6 and TRBJ1-1; D is undetermined. Germline loops: CDR1 SGHDT, CDR2 YYEEEE. The CDR3 runs to 15 residues. This CDR3 is CTSSLVGVLNTEAFF. Here the CDR3 DNA reads TGTACCAGCAGCTTGGTCGGGGTTCTGAACACTGAAGCTTTCTTT.

This clonotype was counted between two and nine times. The rearrangement links TRBV9 to TRBJ2-2; 7 bases are a match to TRBD2. Germline V CDR1 and CDR2: SGDLS, YYNGEE. The V and J ends lost 0 bases and 6 bases, in that order; junction bases with no gene match: 2. The CDR3 spans 14 residues. The CDR3 sequence is CASSVEAGAGELFF. The CDR3 DNA reads as TGTGCCAGCAGCGTAGAGGCGGGGGCCGGGGAGCTGTTTTTT.

The sample holds many counts of this clonotype. V is TRBV20-1 and J is TRBJ2-3; D perhaps matches TRBD2 (6 bases). The CDR3 contains 17 residues. V was shortened by 5 bases and J by 0 bases, with 21 bases between the two germline ends. Germline V lookup: CDR1 DFQATT, CDR2 SNEGSKA (reference sequence). The CDR3 sequence: CSALPGLQPGSTDTQYF. The CDR3 DNA sequence: TGCAGTGCTCTGCCGGGACTCCAACCCGGTAGCACAGATACGCAGTATTTT.

In this sample, this clonotype turned up a few times. V gene TRBV20-1 combines with J gene TRBJ2-7; D not resolved. V was shortened by 6 bases and J by 5 bases, with 14 bases between the two germline ends. Germline-derived CDR1 and CDR2 are DFQATT and SNEGSKA (reference sequence). CDR3 length: 12 residues. CDR3 residues: CSAAPRTHEQYF. CDR3 DNA: TGCAGTGCAGCTCCGCGGACCCACGAGCAGTACTTC.

This clonotype was seen at least ten times. V and J are TRBV4-1 and TRBJ2-1, with D possibly being TRBD2 (5 bases). The V gene lost 4 bases and the J gene lost 3 bases, with 7 bases spanning the gap. This CDR3 comprises 13 residues. CDR1 and CDR2 (germline): MGHRA, YSYEKL. This chain's CDR3 is CASSLDYYNEQFF. DNA for the CDR3: TGCGCCAGCAGCCTCGACTACTACAATGAGCAGTTCTTC.